The 16 T cell receptor beta chains below were found in one sample sequenced in a study of T cell responses to AZD1222 COVID-19 vaccine. Libraries were prepared by immunoSEQ multiplex PCR; TCRdb keeps only in-frame clonotypes and omits some of them. Here the sample spans about 170,000 clones, roughly nine tenths being singletons. Sequencing was performed on peripheral blood, taken on day 0 of AZD1222 vaccination. The receptors come from an adult in good health.

The rearrangement uses TRBV6-4 and TRBJ2-3; tentative D call: TRBD1 (6 bases). The CDR3 has 13 residues. CDR1 MRHNA and CDR2 SNTAGT come from the germline V gene. V shed 3 bases and J shed 4 bases, with 8 bases lying between them. In DNA, the CDR3 is TGTGCCAGCAGTGAGGGGGCCCCAGATACGCAGTATTTT. It yields the protein CASSEGAPDTQYF.

J is TRBJ2-7 and V is TRBV7-8, with D possibly matching TRBD2 (5 bases). V was cut by 8 bases and J by 4 bases, with 6 bases left in between. The CDR3 sequence is 10 residues long. Germline-derived CDR1 and CDR2 are SGHVS and FQNEAQ. The CDR3: CASGEYEQYF. The CDR3 nucleotides are TGTGCCAGCGGGGAGTACGAGCAGTACTTC.

This clone was observed a handful of times. This chain joins TRBV5-1 and TRBJ1-2, with D possibly being TRBD1 (6 bases). Trimming cost V 0 bases and J 4 bases, with 13 bases left between them. Germline V CDR1 and CDR2: SGHRS, YFSETQ. CDR3 length equals 15 residues. DNA for the CDR3: TGCGCCAGCAGCTTGGTGGCAGGGGCCAGCTATGGCTACACCTTC. Translated, it gives CASSLVAGASYGYTF. The full variable domain, in which reference TRBV5-1 and TRBJ1-2 provide the parts outside the CDR3, is KAGVTQTPRYLIKTRGQQVTLSCSPISGHRSVSWYQQTPGQGLQFLFEYFSETQRNKGNFPGRFSGRQFSNSRSEMNVSTLELGDSALYLCASSLVAGASYGYTFGSGTRLTVV.

This chain uses TRBV7-9 with TRBJ1-2; a weak D match, TRBD1 (6 bases). In germline, CDR1 is SEHNR, CDR2 FQNEAQ (reference sequence). The CDR3 spans 14 residues. V lost 5 bases, J lost 4 bases, and 14 bases lay in between. The DNA of the CDR3 is TGTGCCAGCAGCGAAGGGGGGTCCCTCTATGGCTACACCTTC. The encoded protein is CASSEGGSLYGYTF.

The rearrangement links TRBV10-1 to TRBJ2-3; tentatively, D is TRBD1 or TRBD2 (5 bases each). The germline gives CDR1 WNHNN, CDR2 SYGVQD (reference sequence). Trimming took 4 bases from V and 2 from J, leaving 7 bases between them. The CDR3 runs 13 residues. The CDR3 DNA reads as TGCGCCAGCAGTGCGGGGCCCACAGATACGCAGTATTTT. It yields the protein CASSAGPTDTQYF.

The chain couples TRBV12-3 or TRBV12-4 to TRBJ2-7; no reliable D call. The CDR3 is 13 amino acids. V gave up 3 bases and J gave up 0 bases, with 6 bases separating them. This CDR3 is CASSFGNSYEQYF. The CDR3 nucleotides read TGTGCCAGCAGTTTCGGTAACTCCTACGAGCAGTACTTC.

The sample holds one count of this clone. The rearrangement links TRBV14 to TRBJ1-1; D is ambiguous. Trimming stripped 5 bases from V and 1 base from J, with 11 bases between. This CDR3 region has 14 residues. Germline V gives CDR1 SGHDN, CDR2 FVKESK. The CDR3 reads CASSENWGNTEAFF. The CDR3 DNA is TGTGCCAGCAGCGAAAACTGGGGGAACACTGAAGCTTTCTTT. Combining the CDR3 with reference TRBV14 and TRBJ1-1 gives the whole variable domain EAGVTQFPSHSVIEKGQTVTLRCDPISGHDNLYWYRRVMGKEIKFLLHFVKESKQDESGMPNNRFLAERTGGTYSTLKVQPAELEDSGVYFCASSENWGNTEAFFGQGTRLTVV.

This chain joins TRBV7-9 and TRBJ2-1; no firm D call. V was shortened by 3 bases and J by 5 bases, with 5 bases between the two germline ends. Germline V CDR1 and CDR2: SEHNR, FQNEAQ (reference sequence). CDR3 length: 12 residues. The CDR3 spells CASSFHNNEQFF. CDR3 nucleotide sequence: TGTGCCAGCAGCTTCCACAACAATGAGCAGTTCTTC.

The chain links TRBV4-1 to TRBJ1-3; perhaps TRBD1 as D (5 bases). V dropped 0 bases and J dropped 9 bases, with 6 bases sitting between them. Germline CDR1 and CDR2: MGHRA and YSYEKL. This CDR3 is built from 12 residues. The CDR3 reads CASSQDGTTIYF. The CDR3, as DNA: TGCGCCAGCAGCCAAGATGGGACCACCATATATTTT.

CDR3 loop: CASSEGQGRVYEQYV. CDR3 nucleotide sequence: TGCGCCAGCAGCGAAGGACAGGGGAGGGTCTACGAGCAGTACGTC. This sequence joins TRBV5-1 and TRBJ2-7, with 9 bases aligning to TRBD1. The V gene's germline CDR1 is SGHRS and CDR2 YFSETQ. The CDR3 sequence is 15 residues long. V was pared by 4 bases and J by 3 bases, with 8 bases of the junction left unmatched.

The chain carries TRBV29-1 and TRBJ1-1; no clear D gene. This CDR3 spans 13 amino acids. Germline CDR1 and CDR2: SQVTM and ANQGSEA. V lost 5 bases and J 1 base, leaving 11 bases between the germline ends. CDR3 protein: CSVSRDWNTEAFF. CDR3 in DNA: TGCAGCGTTTCCCGCGACTGGAACACTGAAGCTTTCTTT.

The chain combines TRBV19 with TRBJ1-6; TRBD1 matches at 11 bases. Germline CDR1 reads LNHDA; CDR2 reads SQIVND (reference sequence). The V segment lost 10 bases and the J segment 9 bases; nucleotides outside the gene matches: 11. This CDR3 contains 15 residues. The chain's CDR3 is CATTDVGTGGSPLHF. CDR3 coding DNA: TGTGCCACCACGGATGTCGGGACAGGGGGTTCACCCCTCCACTTT.

J is TRBJ2-7 and V is TRBV7-3; no clear D. Germline CDR1 is SGHTA and CDR2 is FQGTGA. The CDR3 is 14 amino acids. Trimming took off 2 bases at V and 3 bases at J, with 11 bases between the two ends. The DNA of the CDR3 is TGTGCCAGCAGCTTAGGGGTCGGTCACTACGAGCAGTACTTC. Its protein product is CASSLGVGHYEQYF. The full variable domain, in which reference TRBV7-3 and TRBJ2-7 provide the parts outside the CDR3, is GAGVSQTPSNKVTEKGKYVELRCDPISGHTALYWYRQSLGQGPEFLIYFQGTGAADDSGLPNDRFFAVRPEGSVSTLKIQRTERGDSAVYLCASSLGVGHYEQYFGPGTRLTVT.

The gene calls are TRBV5-1 and TRBJ2-2; D gene uncertain. CDR1 and CDR2 from the germline V gene are SGHRS and YFSETQ. Between the trimmed V and J ends, which lost 4 bases and 3 bases, there was a span of 10 bases. The CDR3 runs 14 residues. The CDR3 bases are TGCGCCAGCAGCCGCCTACCGGACACCGGGGAGCTGTTTTTT. As protein: CASSRLPDTGELFF.

V usage is TRBV30 and J usage is TRBJ1-1; D is unresolved. CDR1 and CDR2 from the germline V gene are GTSNPN and SVGIG (reference sequence). V shed 5 bases and J shed 0 bases, with 10 bases lying between them. The CDR3 length is 13 residues. The CDR3 sequence is CAWYRNVNTEAFF. The CDR3 DNA follows: TGTGCCTGGTATCGGAACGTGAACACTGAAGCTTTCTTT. Supplemented by reference TRBV30 and TRBJ1-1, the full variable domain reads SQTIHQWPATLVQPVGSPLSLECTVEGTSNPNLYWYRQAAGRGLQLLFYSVGIGQISSEVPQNLSASRPQDRQFILSSKKLLLSDSGFYLCAWYRNVNTEAFFGQGTRLTVV.

V is TRBV9 and J is TRBJ1-4, with TRBD1 matching 10 bases. The junction had 5 bases not matched to a gene; V was cut back by 9 bases and J by 6 bases. The CDR3 has 13 residues. CDR1 and CDR2 (germline): SGDLS, YYNGEE. The CDR3 protein is CANPGTGDEKLFF. CDR3 sequence (DNA): TGTGCCAACCCCGGGACAGGGGATGAAAAACTGTTTTTT.